The clone carrying this TCR beta chain was found a few times. The antigen remains unidentified. The table came from immunoSEQ multiplex PCR; TCRdb's copy has only in-frame clones and leaves some out. The table lists some 130,000 clones, 80% to 95% of them singletons. This specimen belongs to a study of T cell responses to AZD1222 COVID-19 vaccine. Regarding the study as a whole: Females outnumbered males among donors, who were mostly white British; clonal diversity was possibly underestimated. Scientists sampled the repertoires only once the peak T cell response had passed. Spike-specific TCR breadth and depth were elevated following two AZD1222 doses. Nearly half of spike-specific TCRs reportedly target unmutated variant regions.

This CDR3 spans 15 amino acids. In germline, CDR1 is GTSNPN, CDR2 SVGIG (reference sequence). Germline trimming cut 2 bases from V and 3 bases from J; bases unmatched to any gene: 9. Sequencing used peripheral blood, obtained on day 0 of AZD1222 vaccination. The chain combines TRBV30 with TRBJ2-7; 8 bases are a match to TRBD1. This TCR came from an adult in good health. The CDR3 region is CAWSLWTGLSYEQYF. The CDR3 DNA is TGTGCCTGGAGTTTATGGACAGGGCTAAGCTACGAGCAGTACTTC.